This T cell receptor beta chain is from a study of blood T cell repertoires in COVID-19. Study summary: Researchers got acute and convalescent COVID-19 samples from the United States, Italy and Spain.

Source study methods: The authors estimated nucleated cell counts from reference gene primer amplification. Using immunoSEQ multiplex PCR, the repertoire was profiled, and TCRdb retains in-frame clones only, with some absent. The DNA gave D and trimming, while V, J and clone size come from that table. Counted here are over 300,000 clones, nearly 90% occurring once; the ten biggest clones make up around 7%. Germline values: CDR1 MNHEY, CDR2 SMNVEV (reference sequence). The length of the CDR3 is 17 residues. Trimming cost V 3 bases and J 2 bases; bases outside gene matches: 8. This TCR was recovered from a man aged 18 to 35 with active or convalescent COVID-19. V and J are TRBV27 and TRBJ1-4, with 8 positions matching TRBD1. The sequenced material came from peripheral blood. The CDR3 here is CASSFLGQGATNEKLFF. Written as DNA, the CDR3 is TGTGCCAGCAGTTTCCTCGGACAGGGTGCCACTAATGAAAAACTGTTTTTT.